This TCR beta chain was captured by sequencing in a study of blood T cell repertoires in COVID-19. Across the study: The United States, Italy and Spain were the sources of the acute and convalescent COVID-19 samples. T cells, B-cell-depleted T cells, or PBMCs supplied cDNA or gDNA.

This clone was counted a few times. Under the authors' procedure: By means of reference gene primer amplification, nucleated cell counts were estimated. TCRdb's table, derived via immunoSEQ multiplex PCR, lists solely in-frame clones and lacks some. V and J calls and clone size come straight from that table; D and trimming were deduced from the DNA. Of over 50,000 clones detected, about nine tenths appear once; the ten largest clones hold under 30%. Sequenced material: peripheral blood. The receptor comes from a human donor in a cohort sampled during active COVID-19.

For the CDR3, the DNA is TGTGCCACCAGTGATTCAGTGAACACTGAAGCTTTCTTT. Its translation is CATSDSVNTEAFF. The gene calls are TRBV24-1 and TRBJ1-1; D gene uncertain. The V gene lost 2 bases and the J gene lost 0 bases, with 3 bases spanning the gap. CDR3 length: 13 amino acids. Germline loops: CDR1 KGHDR, CDR2 SFDVKD.